The 31 T cell receptor beta chains below all came from one sample that was sequenced in a study of blood T cell repertoires in COVID-19. This table comes from immunoSEQ multiplex PCR, and its TCRdb copy is limited to in-frame clones, with some not included. This sample has under 20,000 clones, with over 70% found just once. The sequenced sample consisted of peripheral blood. Receptors originate from an elderly man with acute or convalescent COVID-19.

V gene TRBV6-5 combines with J gene TRBJ2-7; TRBD1 agrees at 7 bases. The CDR3 runs 12 residues. In germline, CDR1 is MNHEY, CDR2 SVGAGI. V trimming: 10 bases; J trimming: 1 base; junction bases outside the gene matches: 4. DNA for the CDR3: TGTGCCACCTTACAGGGGTCCTACGAGCAGTACTTC. Translating gives CATLQGSYEQYF.

The chain is built from TRBV28 and TRBJ2-5, with D perhaps TRBD1 (6 bases). This CDR3 spans 13 amino acids. The germline V and J ends were trimmed by 3 bases and 4 bases, with 9 bases remaining between them. Per the germline V gene, CDR1 is MDHEN and CDR2 is SYDVKM. The chain's CDR3 is CASSLQGPETQYF. The DNA of the CDR3 is TGTGCCAGCAGTTTGCAGGGGCCAGAGACCCAGTACTTC. Based on the CDR3 plus reference TRBV28 and TRBJ2-5, the full variable domain is DVKVTQSSRYLVKRTGEKVFLECVQDMDHENMFWYRQDPGLGLRLIYFSYDVKMKEKGDIPEGYSVSREKKERFSLILESASTNQTSMYLCASSLQGPETQYFGPGTRLLVL.

This chain uses TRBV9 with TRBJ1-2; 7 positions agree with TRBD1. The CDR3 totals 15 residues. Trimming took 0 bases from V and 4 from J; bases not matched to a gene: 6. Germline values: CDR1 SGDLS, CDR2 YYNGEE. The CDR3 loop reads CASSVGTGNPYGYTF. CDR3 DNA: TGTGCCAGCAGCGTAGGGACAGGCAATCCCTATGGCTACACCTTC.

This sequence joins TRBV12-3 or TRBV12-4 and TRBJ2-5, with D possibly being TRBD1 (6 bases). This CDR3 has 13 residues. V lost 6 bases, J lost 2 bases, and 10 bases lay in between. The CDR3 here is CASSRDKQETQYF. For the CDR3, the DNA is TGTGCCAGCAGCCGGGACAAACAAGAGACCCAGTACTTC.

V gene TRBV5-1 combines with J gene TRBJ1-2; D might be TRBD1 (6 bases). CDR1 and CDR2 from the germline V gene are SGHRS and YFSETQ. The CDR3 loop spans 14 amino acids. V gave up 1 base and J gave up 3 bases, with 10 bases separating them. CDR3 loop: CASSLPGGDYGYTF. The CDR3 region has the DNA TGCGCCAGCAGCTTGCCGGGGGGCGACTATGGCTACACCTTC.

This chain uses TRBV5-6 with TRBJ2-3; a weak D match, TRBD1 (6 bases). This CDR3 is 15 amino acids long. Germline V gives CDR1 SGHDT, CDR2 YYEEEE. The ends were cut back, 5 bases at V and 1 base at J, with 14 bases in the middle. Written as DNA, the CDR3 is TGTGCCAGCAGAGGAAGGGGGTTACGCACAGATACGCAGTATTTT. Protein product: CASRGRGLRTDTQYF.

The chain employs TRBV12-3 or TRBV12-4 and TRBJ2-2; a possible D gene is TRBD1 (6 bases). V was shortened by 8 bases and J by 1 base, with 8 bases between the two germline ends. The CDR3 is 13 amino acids. CDR3 amino acids: CASGQRNTGELFF. In DNA, the CDR3 is TGTGCCAGCGGACAGAGGAACACCGGGGAGCTGTTTTTT.

This chain connects TRBV5-4 to TRBJ1-2; weak D call: TRBD1 (6 bases). Looked up from germline, CDR1 is SGHNT and CDR2 is YYREEE (reference sequence). Trimming stripped 4 bases from V and 5 bases from J, with 21 bases between. The CDR3 length is 16 residues. The CDR3 nucleotides read TGTGCCAGCAGCCCGGGGGGCAGCCGGATGCGATATGGCTACACCTTC. Translating it yields CASSPGGSRMRYGYTF.

This clone has more than one count but fewer than ten. This chain connects TRBV19 to TRBJ1-5; D might be TRBD1 (6 bases). Looked up from germline, CDR1 is LNHDA and CDR2 is SQIVND (reference sequence). The CDR3 is made up of 14 amino acids. V was trimmed by 7 bases and J by 4 bases, leaving 14 bases between them. CDR3 protein: CASTPRGGNQPQHF. CDR3 nucleotides: TGTGCCAGTACCCCGAGAGGGGGAAATCAGCCCCAGCATTTT. Full variable domain (remainder filled in from reference TRBV19 and TRBJ1-5): DGGITQSPKYLFRKEGQNVTLSCEQNLNHDAMYWYRQDPGQGLRLIYYSQIVNDFQKGDIAEGYSVSREKKESFPLTVTSAQKNPTAFYLCASTPRGGNQPQHFGDGTRLSIL.

V gene TRBV4-2 combines with J gene TRBJ2-7, with a tentative D call TRBD2 (6 bases). V was cut by 3 bases and J by 2 bases, with 17 bases left in between. Germline CDR1 LGHNA, CDR2 YNFKEQ. This CDR3 has 16 amino acids. The CDR3 DNA reads TGTGCCAGCAGCCACTACGCAACTAGCACGGCCTACGAGCAGTACTTC. This sequence encodes CASSHYATSTAYEQYF.

J is TRBJ1-5 and V is TRBV5-1; the D is unclear. This CDR3 spans 13 amino acids. V lost 2 bases and J lost 3, with 6 bases in between. Looked up from germline, CDR1 is SGHRS and CDR2 is YFSETQ. The CDR3 loop is CASSFGDNQPQHF. The CDR3, as DNA: TGCGCCAGCAGCTTCGGAGACAATCAGCCCCAGCATTTT.

This clone has just one count. This chain uses TRBV7-9 with TRBJ2-1; no clear D. Germline loops: CDR1 SEHNR, CDR2 FQNEAQ (reference sequence). The V and J ends lost 4 bases and 10 bases respectively, with 11 bases between them. The CDR3 is 12 amino acids. The CDR3 is CASSSPLREQFF. The CDR3 nucleotides read TGTGCCAGCAGCTCCCCCTTGAGGGAGCAGTTCTTC.

The rearrangement joins TRBV7-2 to TRBJ1-5; D is ambiguous. The V gene's germline CDR1 is SGHTA and CDR2 FQGNSA. There are 13 residues in the CDR3. The ends were cut back, 1 base at V and 7 bases at J, with 8 bases in the middle. Written as DNA, the CDR3 is TGTGCCAGCAGCTTAGGTGGCTGGCAGCCCCAGCATTTT. It yields the protein CASSLGGWQPQHF.

This rearrangement joins TRBV5-4 to TRBJ1-3; tentatively, D is TRBD1 (6 bases). Per germline, CDR1 SGHNT and CDR2 YYREEE (reference sequence). The CDR3 is 16 amino acids. The V and J ends lost 1 base and 4 bases respectively, with 15 bases between them. The CDR3: CASSLMAQGSGNTIYF. The CDR3 nucleotides are TGTGCCAGCAGCTTGATGGCACAGGGTTCGGGAAACACCATATATTTT.

The chain couples TRBV9 to TRBJ1-4, with D possibly matching TRBD1 (6 bases). This CDR3 spans 16 amino acids. The V and J ends lost 4 bases and 0 bases respectively, with 13 bases between them. CDR1 is SGDLS, CDR2 YYNGEE, per germline. CDR3 nucleotides: TGTGCCAGCAGCCCAGGTGGGGGCGCAACTAATGAAAAACTGTTTTTT. This translates into CASSPGGGATNEKLFF.

The chain is built from TRBV7-8 and TRBJ1-2; D may be TRBD1 (5 bases). The CDR3 totals 17 residues. Germline CDR1 SGHVS, CDR2 FQNEAQ. Trimming cost V 2 bases and J 0 bases, with 16 bases left between them. This CDR3 reads CASSLLGAGSPNYGYTF. As DNA, the CDR3 is TGTGCCAGCAGCTTATTAGGCGCAGGGTCGCCTAACTATGGCTACACCTTC.

The V gene is TRBV2, the J gene TRBJ1-5; no clear D gene. In germline, CDR1 is SNHLY, CDR2 FYNNEI. V was cut by 4 bases and J by 2 bases, with 12 bases left in between. The CDR3 sequence is 15 residues long. Written as DNA, the CDR3 is TGTGCCAGCAGTGCGGTACTGTTGGGCAATCAGCCCCAGCATTTT. Residues: CASSAVLLGNQPQHF.

The gene calls are TRBV19 and TRBJ1-6; D unresolved. Germline CDR1 and CDR2: LNHDA and SQIVND (reference sequence). V was clipped by 7 bases and J by 7 bases, with 20 bases between them. The CDR3 extends over 16 amino acids. CDR3 in amino acids: CASTPTATANNSPLHF. In nucleotides, the CDR3 is TGTGCCAGTACCCCTACGGCAACAGCTAACAATTCACCCCTCCACTTT.

J is TRBJ2-4 and V is TRBV19; 9 nucleotides line up with TRBD1. Germline V lookup: CDR1 LNHDA, CDR2 SQIVND (reference sequence). The CDR3 runs 13 residues. After removal of 6 bases from V and 8 bases from J, the junction contained 5 bases not matched to a gene. CDR3 sequence reads: CASRRTGEDIQYF. DNA of the CDR3: TGTGCCAGTAGAAGGACAGGGGAGGACATTCAGTACTTC. The entire variable domain, with the rest obtained from reference TRBV19 and TRBJ2-4, is as follows: DGGITQSPKYLFRKEGQNVTLSCEQNLNHDAMYWYRQDPGQGLRLIYYSQIVNDFQKGDIAEGYSVSREKKESFPLTVTSAQKNPTAFYLCASRRTGEDIQYFGAGTRLSVL.

Worth noting for this clone: At one boundary the junction diverges from the germline segment, which might be a read error. This rearrangement joins TRBV7-7 to TRBJ2-5, with D possibly being TRBD1 (5 bases). CDR3 length equals 13 residues. CDR1 is SSHAT and CDR2 is FNYEAQ in the germline V gene (reference sequence). CDR3 sequence reads: CASSRDRQETQYF. Written as DNA, the CDR3 is TGTGCTAGCAGCCGAGACAGACAAGAGACCCAGTACTTC.

This clone counts as large. The chain links TRBV6-2 or TRBV6-3 to TRBJ1-5, with D perhaps matching TRBD1 (6 bases). V was shortened by 4 bases and J by 9 bases, with 13 bases between the two germline ends. CDR1 is MNHEY and CDR2 is SVGEGT in the germline V gene. The CDR3 has 13 amino acids. The CDR3 DNA reads as TGTGCCAGCAGTTTAAGGGGGGGTCGGCCCCAGCATTTT. Protein: CASSLRGGRPQHF.

The chain is built from TRBV7-3 and TRBJ2-1; possible D gene TRBD2, 5 bases. The CDR3 runs 19 residues. Per germline, CDR1 SGHTA and CDR2 FQGTGA. V dropped 4 bases and J dropped 0 bases, with 22 bases sitting between them. As DNA, the CDR3 is TGTGCCAGCAGCTCCGGTTCGCGCGGGCCTCCAAGCTCCTACAATGAGCAGTTCTTC. This translates into CASSSGSRGPPSSYNEQFF.

V is TRBV7-6 and J is TRBJ1-1, with a tentative D call TRBD1 (5 bases). The CDR3 is 16 amino acids. The germline gives CDR1 SGHVS, CDR2 FNYEAQ. The germline V and J ends were trimmed by 0 bases and 2 bases, with 13 bases remaining between them. The CDR3 region has the DNA TGTGCCAGCAGCTTAGCAAAGGGAGGGGTAAACACTGAAGCTTTCTTT. Translation gives CASSLAKGGVNTEAFF. Full variable domain (outside the CDR3, taken from reference TRBV7-6 and TRBJ1-1): GAGVSQSPRYKVTKRGQDVALRCDPISGHVSLYWYRQALGQGPEFLTYFNYEAQQDKSGLPNDRFSAERPEGSISTLTIQRTEQRDSAMYRCASSLAKGGVNTEAFFGQGTRLTVV.

The chain employs TRBV5-1 and TRBJ1-1, with D perhaps matching TRBD1 (6 bases). CDR3 size: 15 residues. V dropped 5 bases and J dropped 1 base, with 15 bases sitting between them. The germline V gene encodes CDR1 SGHRS and CDR2 YFSETQ. The CDR3 loop reads CASRFGQQANTEAFF. In DNA, the CDR3 is TGCGCCAGCAGATTTGGACAGCAGGCGAACACTGAAGCTTTCTTT.

In this sample, this clone turned up a few times. The chain has TRBV27 and TRBJ2-7; D perhaps matches TRBD1 (6 bases). The CDR3 runs 14 residues. Trimming left V 3 bases short and J 6 bases short, with 15 bases between. CDR1 MNHEY and CDR2 SMNVEV come from the germline V gene (reference sequence). The CDR3 bases are TGTGCCAGCAGTTTCTGGGGGCCCAGGAGCGAGCAGTACTTC. Its translation is CASSFWGPRSEQYF.

The chain combines TRBV7-6 with TRBJ1-1; maybe TRBD1 (5 bases). Per germline, CDR1 SGHVS and CDR2 FNYEAQ. The CDR3 sequence is 15 residues long. V lost 1 base and J lost 1, with 10 bases in between. CDR3 nucleotides: TGTGCCAGCAGCTTAGGAGGCGGGGGGAACACTGAAGCTTTCTTT. It yields the protein CASSLGGGGNTEAFF.

V and J are TRBV23-1 and TRBJ2-6; D unclear. TRBV23-1 is assigned to the ORF class and has an uncertain function. The CDR3 loop spans 15 amino acids. V was pared by 6 bases and J by 3 bases, with 12 bases between. The CDR3: CASSHTRCGANVLTF. The CDR3 DNA follows: TGCGCCAGCAGCCACACCAGGTGTGGGGCCAACGTCCTGACTTTC.

This clone was seen a single time. The chain combines TRBV5-1 with TRBJ2-1, with 7 bases aligning to TRBD1. Trimming removed 5 bases from V and 3 bases from J; junction bases left unmatched: 5. Germline V CDR1 and CDR2: SGHRS, YFSETQ. The CDR3 covers 14 residues. In DNA form, the CDR3 reads TGCGCCAGCAGTTCGGGACAGAACTACAATGAGCAGTTCTTC. It specifies CASSSGQNYNEQFF. Full variable domain (remainder filled in from reference TRBV5-1 and TRBJ2-1): KAGVTQTPRYLIKTRGQQVTLSCSPISGHRSVSWYQQTPGQGLQFLFEYFSETQRNKGNFPGRFSGRQFSNSRSEMNVSTLELGDSALYLCASSSGQNYNEQFFGPGTRLTVL.

This clone was observed once. This sequence joins TRBV9 and TRBJ1-1; D is unresolved. Germline V gene lookup returns CDR1 SGDLS and CDR2 YYNGEE. The CDR3 sequence is 15 residues long. With 5 bases removed from V and 1 base from J, the gap between germline ends came to 15 bases. The CDR3: CASRPPGSQNTEAFF. CDR3 nucleotide sequence: TGTGCCAGCAGACCCCCCGGGAGCCAGAACACTGAAGCTTTCTTT.

J is TRBJ1-5 and V is TRBV27; D is unresolved. CDR1 and CDR2 from the germline V gene are MNHEY and SMNVEV (reference sequence). The CDR3 is 14 residues long. V was shortened by 1 base and J by 3 bases, with 7 bases between the two germline ends. The CDR3 is CASSLFQNNQPQHF. CDR3 coding DNA: TGTGCCAGCAGTTTATTCCAGAACAATCAGCCCCAGCATTTT.

The V and J genes are TRBV6-5 and TRBJ1-3; 9 bases fit TRBD1. V lost 5 bases to trimming and J lost 4 bases; unmatched junction nucleotides: 6. CDR3 length: 15 residues. The V gene's germline CDR1 is MNHEY and CDR2 SVGAGI. CDR3 region: CASSPTGTGGNTIYF. In DNA, the CDR3 is TGTGCCAGCAGTCCGACCGGGACAGGGGGAAACACCATATATTTT.